The 10 T cell receptor beta chains listed next were all sequenced from one sample in a study of persistence of HIV-infected CD4 T cells. Overlapping HIV-1 Gag 15-mer peptides at approximately 0.91 ug per peptide per mL were used. CD4+ T cells upregulating both CD40 ligand and CD69 were sorted as responding cells. For these receptors, no antigen is known. The libraries were made with immunoSEQ version 4 in survey mode. Assay used: immunoSEQ multiplex PCR; TCRdb lists only in-frame clones, some missing. This table has roughly 9,200 clones, 82% appearing once. Here the sequenced sample was CD4+ T cells sorted from PBMCs after roughly 18-hour stimulation, taken from a patient who received antiretroviral therapy. Receptors originate from an adult woman with HIV who was CMV-seropositive.

The chain links TRBV30 to TRBJ1-6; D is undetermined. The V gene lost 4 bases and the J gene lost 0 bases, with 10 bases spanning the gap. Germline loops: CDR1 GTSNPN, CDR2 SVGIG (reference sequence). This CDR3 contains 15 residues. Written as DNA, the CDR3 is TGTGCCTGGAACGGATTAAACTCCTATAATTCACCCCTCCACTTT. This codes for CAWNGLNSYNSPLHF.

The gene calls are TRBV19 and TRBJ1-2; perhaps TRBD1 as D (5 bases). Germline-derived CDR1 and CDR2 are LNHDA and SQIVND (reference sequence). There are 13 residues in the CDR3. Trimming pared 5 bases from V and 5 bases from J, leaving 12 bases between. DNA for the CDR3: TGTGCCAGTAGTTTACAGGCGACTTATGGCTACACCTTC. Translation gives CASSLQATYGYTF.

This chain links TRBV18 with TRBJ2-1; 7 bases are shared with TRBD2. Unmatched junction bases numbered 9, after V lost 7 bases and J lost 6 bases. CDR1 and CDR2 from the germline V gene are KGHSH and LQKENI. The CDR3 extends over 14 amino acids. CDR3 coding DNA: TGTGCCAGCTACCCCCTCGGCGGGGGCAATGAGCAGTTCTTC. This sequence encodes CASYPLGGGNEQFF.

The chain is built from TRBV7-2 and TRBJ2-1; 10 positions match TRBD2. The CDR3 runs to 18 residues. CDR1 SGHTA and CDR2 FQGNSA come from the germline V gene. Trimming took 1 base from V and 6 from J; bases not matched to a gene: 12. CDR3 amino acids: CASSLVGSGRAWGNEQFF. The DNA of the CDR3 is TGTGCCAGCAGCTTAGTGGGCAGCGGGAGGGCCTGGGGCAATGAGCAGTTCTTC.

The rearrangement joins TRBV28 to TRBJ1-1; a possible D gene is TRBD1 (6 bases). The germline V gene has CDR1 MDHEN and CDR2 SYDVKM. The CDR3 sequence is 13 residues long. V shed 8 bases and J shed 6 bases, with 16 bases lying between them. This chain's CDR3 is CASRYGGGAEAFF. The CDR3 DNA follows: TGTGCCAGCCGATATGGGGGGGGCGCTGAAGCTTTCTTT.

The chain links TRBV5-6 to TRBJ2-7; D is uncertain. This CDR3 is built from 13 residues. In germline, CDR1 is SGHDT, CDR2 YYEEEE. V was pared by 2 bases and J by 7 bases, with 13 bases between. For the CDR3, the DNA is TGTGCCAGCAGCTTATCCAGCGTCTATGAGCAGTACTTC. Protein: CASSLSSVYEQYF.

The V call is TRBV19, the J call TRBJ2-6, with D hard to call. The CDR3 runs to 15 residues. Trimming took off 3 bases at V and 5 bases at J, with 11 bases between the two ends. Germline assignment: CDR1 LNHDA and CDR2 SQIVND (reference sequence). The CDR3 region has the DNA TGTGCCAGTAGTATGACGCGTCCTAGGGCCAACGTCCTGACTTTC. Encoded protein: CASSMTRPRANVLTF.

V usage is TRBV10-3 and J usage is TRBJ1-3; no firm D call. In germline, CDR1 is ENHRY, CDR2 SYGVKD. The CDR3 consists of 9 residues. The CDR3 DNA reads as TGTGACTACAAGGCCCAAACATATTTT. Translated: CDYKAQTYF.

The chain joins TRBV7-8 to TRBJ2-2; 7 nucleotides align to TRBD2. The CDR3 has 15 amino acids. Germline V gene lookup returns CDR1 SGHVS and CDR2 FQNEAQ. J lost 3 bases, V lost 5 bases, and 6 bases had no gene match. The DNA of the CDR3 is TGTGCCAGCAGCCCCCGGGAGGCATACACCGGGGAGCTGTTTTTT. Its protein is CASSPREAYTGELFF.

This clone has only one observation. In DNA form, the CDR3 reads TGTGCCAGCAGCCAAGGGTCCTTACTTAACGAGCAGTACTTC. Residues: CASSQGSLLNEQYF. The chain employs TRBV14 and TRBJ2-7; no definite D call. The germline V gene encodes CDR1 SGHDN and CDR2 FVKESK. The ends were cut back, 1 base at V and 5 bases at J, with 12 bases in the middle. The CDR3 is 14 residues long.